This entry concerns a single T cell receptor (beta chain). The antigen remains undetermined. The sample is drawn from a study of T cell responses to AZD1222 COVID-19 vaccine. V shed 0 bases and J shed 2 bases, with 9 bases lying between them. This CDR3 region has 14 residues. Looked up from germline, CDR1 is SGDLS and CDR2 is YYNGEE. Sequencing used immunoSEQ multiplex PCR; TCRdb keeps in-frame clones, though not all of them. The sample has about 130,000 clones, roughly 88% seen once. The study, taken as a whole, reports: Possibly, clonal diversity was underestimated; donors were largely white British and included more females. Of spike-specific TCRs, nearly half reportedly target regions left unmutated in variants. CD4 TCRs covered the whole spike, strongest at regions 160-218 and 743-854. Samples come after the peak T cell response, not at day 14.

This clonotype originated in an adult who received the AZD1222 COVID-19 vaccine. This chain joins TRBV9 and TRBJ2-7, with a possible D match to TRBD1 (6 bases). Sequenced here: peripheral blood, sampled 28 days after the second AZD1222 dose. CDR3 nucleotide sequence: TGTGCCAGCAGCGTAGTGGACAGTCCCTACGAGCAGTACTTC. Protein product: CASSVVDSPYEQYF.